Shown below are 8 T cell receptor beta chains from a single sample sequenced in a study of T cell clonotyping in hematopoietic cell transplantation. Profiled with immunoSEQ multiplex PCR; TCRdb holds only in-frame clones, not every one. The profile covers about 19,000 clones, with 65% to 85% appearing a single time and over 12% taken by the ten largest. The sample was peripheral blood mononuclear cells. The receptors stem from a man between 60 and 75 years old in good health. Some clones in this sample may be carry-over from other donors' samples.

This clone was detected only once. The chain links TRBV6-6 to TRBJ2-7; 7 bases are shared with TRBD1. Germline assignment: CDR1 MNHNY and CDR2 SVGAGI (reference sequence). The CDR3 is made up of 12 amino acids. Trimming cost V 10 bases and J 3 bases; bases outside gene matches: 6. The CDR3 sequence: CATWDSIYEQYF. CDR3 DNA: TGTGCCACCTGGGACAGTATCTACGAGCAGTACTTC.

This rearrangement joins TRBV7-9 to TRBJ2-3; 14 bases align to TRBD2. The V gene's germline CDR1 is SEHNR and CDR2 FQNEAQ (reference sequence). The CDR3 covers 16 residues. With V trimmed by 4 bases and J by 6 bases, 6 bases remained unmatched. CDR3 in amino acids: CASSSGLAGEGDTQYF. The CDR3 bases are TGTGCCAGCAGCTCGGGACTAGCGGGAGAAGGGGATACGCAGTATTTT.

This chain uses TRBV19 with TRBJ2-5; D perhaps matches TRBD1 (7 bases). CDR3 length: 15 residues. The V and J ends lost 3 bases and 5 bases respectively, with 16 bases between them. CDR1 and CDR2 from the germline V gene are LNHDA and SQIVND (reference sequence). Here the CDR3 DNA reads TGTGCCAGTAGTATGAGTCAGGGGGGACGTGAGACCCAGTACTTC. Its translation is CASSMSQGGRETQYF.

The rearrangement links TRBV14 to TRBJ2-3, with 7 nucleotides matching TRBD2. The V gene's germline CDR1 is SGHDN and CDR2 FVKESK. The trim removed 4 bases at V and 0 bases at J, leaving 4 bases unmatched. The CDR3 length is 15 residues. The CDR3 spells CASSLLATSTDTQYF. The CDR3 DNA follows: TGTGCCAGCAGCCTACTAGCGACTAGCACAGATACGCAGTATTTT.

The V call is TRBV5-1, the J call TRBJ1-5; TRBD1 might be the D (6 bases). The CDR3 is made up of 15 amino acids. V lost 4 bases, J lost 4 bases, and 15 bases lay in between. Germline lookup yields CDR1 SGHRS and CDR2 YFSETQ. CDR3 in DNA: TGCGCCAGCAGCAAAACCGGGACAAGGAATCAGCCCCAGCATTTT. Translating it yields CASSKTGTRNQPQHF.

The chain uses TRBV27 and TRBJ2-3, with unresolved D. CDR1 MNHEY and CDR2 SMNVEV come from the germline V gene (reference sequence). CDR3 length equals 14 residues. V lost 3 bases, J lost 2 bases, and 9 bases lay in between. The CDR3 reads CASSFRSLTDTQYF. CDR3 in DNA: TGTGCCAGCAGTTTCCGGTCTCTCACAGATACGCAGTATTTT.

This rearrangement joins TRBV6-5 to TRBJ2-5; 9 bases are shared with TRBD2. The CDR3 loop spans 16 amino acids. Trimming at V came to 0 bases and at J to 3 bases, leaving 5 bases not matched to a gene. CDR1 is MNHEY and CDR2 is SVGAGI in the germline V gene. This CDR3 reads CASSYSGTSWEETQYF. The CDR3, as DNA: TGTGCCAGCAGTTACTCGGGGACTAGCTGGGAAGAGACCCAGTACTTC.

This clone is a singleton in its sample. This rearrangement joins TRBV7-6 to TRBJ2-3; D is perhaps TRBD1 or TRBD2 (6 bases each). With 4 bases removed from V and 11 bases from J, the gap between germline ends came to 16 bases. This CDR3 has 13 amino acids. Germline lookup yields CDR1 SGHVS and CDR2 FNYEAQ. CDR3 sequence (DNA): TGTGCCAGCAGCTGGGGGCCACAGGAGGGGCAGTATTTT. As protein: CASSWGPQEGQYF.